Below are 21 T cell receptor beta chains sequenced from a single sample in a study of glioma-infiltrating T cells after dendritic cell vaccination. Time point described: after dendritic cell vaccination, including at tumor progression/relapse. Libraries were prepared by immunoSEQ multiplex PCR; TCRdb keeps only in-frame clonotypes and omits some of them. In the table there are 20,000 to 30,000 clones, 89% of which are singletons. Sequencing used blood, obtained after dendritic cell vaccination. The receptors come from a human donor with glioblastoma.

V is TRBV10-3 and J is TRBJ2-3, with 9 nucleotides matching TRBD1. Germline assignment: CDR1 ENHRY and CDR2 SYGVKD. J lost 4 bases, V lost 0 bases, and 14 bases had no gene match. This CDR3 has 19 residues. The DNA of the CDR3 is TGTGCCATCAGTGAGTCTTCCGTGATCCGGGACAGGGACGCAGATACGCAGTATTTT. This encodes CAISESSVIRDRDADTQYF.

The rearrangement links TRBV4-2 to TRBJ1-5; TRBD1 matches at 9 bases. Germline V gene sequence: CDR1 LGHNA, CDR2 YNFKEQ. There are 16 residues in the CDR3. V lost 0 bases and J lost 5; bases outside the gene matches: 5. CDR3 loop: CASSQDRTGVYQPQHF. For the CDR3, the DNA is TGTGCCAGCAGCCAAGATCGGACAGGGGTATATCAGCCCCAGCATTTT.

The rearrangement uses TRBV30 and TRBJ2-3; 7 bases match TRBD1. V trimming: 3 bases; J trimming: 10 bases; junction bases outside the gene matches: 13. Germline CDR1 is GTSNPN and CDR2 is SVGIG (reference sequence). This CDR3 comprises 14 residues. CDR3 DNA sequence: TGTGCCTGGAGCGTCGGATCAGGGGGAATTGCGCAGTATTTT. Its translation: CAWSVGSGGIAQYF.

The gene calls are TRBV6-6 and TRBJ1-6; the D is unclear. V was trimmed by 6 bases and J by 10 bases, leaving 16 bases between them. This CDR3 contains 14 residues. The germline V gene has CDR1 MNHNY and CDR2 SVGAGI (reference sequence). The CDR3 loop is CASSPPGGSSPLHF. The CDR3 nucleotides read TGTGCCAGCAGCCCCCCCGGCGGGTCCTCACCCCTCCACTTT.

The chain links TRBV6-5 to TRBJ1-1, with 9 bases matching TRBD1. V was pared by 6 bases and J by 1 base, with 6 bases of the junction left unmatched. This CDR3 has 15 residues. The germline V gene encodes CDR1 MNHEY and CDR2 SVGAGI. Here the CDR3 reads CASRYPGQGNTEAFF. As DNA, the CDR3 is TGTGCCAGCAGATACCCGGGACAGGGGAACACTGAAGCTTTCTTT.

The rearrangement joins TRBV5-1 to TRBJ2-7; TRBD1 matches 11 bases. V was clipped by 4 bases and J by 4 bases; unmatched bases: 7. This CDR3 region has 15 residues. Germline CDR1 reads SGHRS; CDR2 reads YFSETQ. The CDR3 reads CASSPTGQGEYEQYF. In DNA form, the CDR3 reads TGCGCCAGCAGCCCGACGGGACAGGGGGAATACGAGCAGTACTTC.

In its sample, this clone was seen once. Here the CDR3 DNA reads TGTGCCAGTAGTAGGGCTTTTAGTCAGAACACCGGGGAGCTGTTTTTT. As protein: CASSRAFSQNTGELFF. V and J are TRBV19 and TRBJ2-2; D ambiguous. The CDR3 has 16 amino acids. Trimming took 4 bases from V and 1 from J, leaving 13 bases between them. The germline V gene encodes CDR1 LNHDA and CDR2 SQIVND (reference sequence). The full variable domain, its missing parts supplied by reference TRBV19 and TRBJ2-2, is DGGITQSPKYLFRKEGQNVTLSCEQNLNHDAMYWYRQDPGQGLRLIYYSQIVNDFQKGDIAEGYSVSREKKESFPLTVTSAQKNPTAFYLCASSRAFSQNTGELFFGEGSRLTVL.

This clone was observed a handful of times. This rearrangement joins TRBV7-9 to TRBJ1-3; 10 bases agree with TRBD1. CDR3 length: 16 residues. V lost 5 bases and J lost 4; bases outside the gene matches: 8. Germline V gene data show CDR1 as SEHNR and CDR2 as FQNEAQ (reference sequence). The CDR3 reads CASSPKDRGRGNTIYF. The CDR3 bases are TGTGCCAGCAGCCCTAAGGACAGGGGGAGAGGAAACACCATATATTTT.

This rearrangement joins TRBV19 to TRBJ1-2; D is unclear. The CDR3 runs to 14 residues. V lost 2 bases and J lost 6, with 13 bases in between. Germline CDR1 LNHDA, CDR2 SQIVND (reference sequence). The CDR3 here is CASSIRIGSHGYTF. The CDR3 nucleotides read TGTGCCAGTAGTATAAGGATAGGGAGCCATGGCTACACCTTC.

The V gene is TRBV7-9, the J gene TRBJ2-3; TRBD1 matches 10 bases. The germline CDR1 and CDR2 sequences are SEHNR and FQNEAQ (reference sequence). V lost 5 bases, J lost 4 bases, and 3 bases stayed unmatched. The CDR3 covers 14 residues. This chain's CDR3 is CASSPGQGPDTQYF. The CDR3 region has the DNA TGTGCCAGCAGCCCGGGACAGGGGCCAGATACGCAGTATTTT.

The rearrangement links TRBV20-1 to TRBJ1-4, with unresolved D. Germline assignment: CDR1 DFQATT and CDR2 SNEGSKA (reference sequence). This CDR3 comprises 11 residues. Trimming took off 0 bases at V and 7 bases at J, with 3 bases between the two ends. The CDR3 here is CSARDGEKLFF. The CDR3 nucleotides read TGCAGTGCTAGAGACGGTGAAAAACTGTTTTTT.

The chain is built from TRBV6-1 and TRBJ1-2; D unresolved. V was pared by 3 bases and J by 7 bases, with 15 bases between. Germline V gene data show CDR1 as MNHNS and CDR2 as SASEGT. CDR3 length equals 14 residues. In DNA, the CDR3 is TGTGCCAGCAGTGATACAGCGGTAAGCGGTGGCTACACCTTC. This codes for CASSDTAVSGGYTF.

The chain has TRBV19 and TRBJ1-1; no clear D gene. Germline loops: CDR1 LNHDA, CDR2 SQIVND (reference sequence). V dropped 1 base and J dropped 6 bases, with 18 bases sitting between them. The CDR3 runs to 16 residues. CDR3 sequence: CASSIAPGVLGAEAFF. CDR3 sequence (DNA): TGTGCCAGTAGTATAGCCCCCGGGGTCCTCGGGGCTGAAGCTTTCTTT. Using reference TRBV19 and TRBJ1-1 for the parts outside the CDR3, the full variable domain is DGGITQSPKYLFRKEGQNVTLSCEQNLNHDAMYWYRQDPGQGLRLIYYSQIVNDFQKGDIAEGYSVSREKKESFPLTVTSAQKNPTAFYLCASSIAPGVLGAEAFFGQGTRLTVV.

With regard to this clone: A junction end diverges from the germline sequence, so it may reflect a read error. Other nucleotide sequences in the sample specify the same CDR3. The rearrangement links TRBV13 to TRBJ1-6; TRBD1 matches 8 bases. This CDR3 spans 15 amino acids. Looked up from germline, CDR1 is PRHDT and CDR2 is FYEKMQ (reference sequence). DNA for the CDR3: TGTGCCAGCAGCTCGACAGGGGAAAATAATTCCCCCCTCCACTTT. This gives the protein CASSSTGENNSPLHF.

The CDR3 DNA sequence: TGTGCCAGCAGTACGCGCAGGGGGCTGGATGAGCAGTTCTTC. It specifies CASSTRRGLDEQFF. The chain carries TRBV6-6 and TRBJ2-1, with 8 bases that match TRBD1. The CDR3 loop spans 14 amino acids. The V segment lost 5 bases and the J segment 8 bases; nucleotides outside the gene matches: 8. CDR1 and CDR2 from the germline V gene are MNHNY and SVGAGI (reference sequence).

The V and J genes are TRBV11-2 and TRBJ2-7, with 9 positions matching TRBD1. CDR1 and CDR2 (germline): SGHAT, FQNNGV. CDR3 length equals 14 residues. V lost 5 bases, J lost 2 bases, and 4 bases stayed unmatched. This CDR3 is CASSTDRGAYEQYF. For the CDR3, the DNA is TGTGCCAGCAGCACGGACAGGGGCGCCTACGAGCAGTACTTC.

This chain links TRBV7-9 with TRBJ2-7; a possible D gene is TRBD1 (7 bases). Between the trimmed V and J ends, which lost 4 bases and 2 bases, there was a span of 18 bases. The CDR3 runs 16 residues. Germline CDR1 is SEHNR and CDR2 is FQNEAQ (reference sequence). CDR3 in amino acids: CASSSGDRTGAYEQYF. The CDR3 coding sequence is TGTGCCAGCAGCTCGGGGGATCGGACAGGAGCCTACGAGCAGTACTTC.

V usage is TRBV7-9 and J usage is TRBJ2-5; a possible D gene is TRBD1 (5 bases). With 1 base removed from V and 7 bases from J, the gap between germline ends came to 13 bases. The CDR3 has 14 residues. The germline CDR1 and CDR2 sequences are SEHNR and FQNEAQ (reference sequence). CDR3 protein: CASSLGYRLGTQYF. The CDR3 bases are TGTGCCAGCAGCTTAGGATACAGGTTGGGGACCCAGTACTTC.

The gene calls are TRBV6-5 and TRBJ1-4; 10 nucleotides match TRBD1. V gave up 2 bases and J gave up 6 bases; unmatched junction bases: 3. The CDR3 runs 15 residues. Germline CDR1 is MNHEY and CDR2 is SVGAGI. The DNA for the CDR3 is TGTGCCAGCAGTTACGGCGGGACAGGGGATGAAAAACTGTTTTTT. Translated, it gives CASSYGGTGDEKLFF.

This clone was detected only a few times. The rearrangement joins TRBV7-6 to TRBJ2-7, with D uncertain. CDR3 length: 13 amino acids. Trimming removed 4 bases from V and 7 bases from J, with 14 bases in between. Germline V gene lookup returns CDR1 SGHVS and CDR2 FNYEAQ. CDR3 protein: CASSSPAVREQYF. The CDR3 DNA reads as TGTGCCAGCAGCTCCCCCGCGGTCCGGGAGCAGTACTTC.

The table lists this clone with a count of one. V usage is TRBV6-5 and J usage is TRBJ2-1, with D perhaps TRBD2 (5 bases). This CDR3 is built from 13 residues. Germline-derived CDR1 and CDR2 are MNHEY and SVGAGI. Trimming stripped 8 bases from V and 0 bases from J, with 8 bases between. This CDR3 reads CASRRASYNEQFF. The CDR3 DNA reads as TGTGCCAGCCGGCGGGCCTCCTACAATGAGCAGTTCTTC.